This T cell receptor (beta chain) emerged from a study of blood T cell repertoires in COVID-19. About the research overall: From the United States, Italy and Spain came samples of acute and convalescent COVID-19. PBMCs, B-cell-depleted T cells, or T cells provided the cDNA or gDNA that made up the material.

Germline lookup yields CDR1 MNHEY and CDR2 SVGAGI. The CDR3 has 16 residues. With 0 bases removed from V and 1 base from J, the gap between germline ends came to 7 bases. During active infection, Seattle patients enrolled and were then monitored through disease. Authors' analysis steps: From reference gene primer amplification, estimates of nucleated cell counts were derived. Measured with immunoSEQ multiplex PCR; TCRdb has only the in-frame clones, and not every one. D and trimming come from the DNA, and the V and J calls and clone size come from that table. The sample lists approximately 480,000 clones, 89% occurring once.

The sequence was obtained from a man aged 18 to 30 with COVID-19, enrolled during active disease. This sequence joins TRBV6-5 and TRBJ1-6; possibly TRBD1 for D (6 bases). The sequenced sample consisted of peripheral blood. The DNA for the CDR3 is TGTGCCAGCAGTTACTCGACAGGTTCCTATAATTCACCCCTCCACTTT. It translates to CASSYSTGSYNSPLHF.